This T cell receptor beta chain was captured by sequencing in a study of Ad26.COV2.S vaccination and SARS-CoV-2 variants (dated by TCRdb to about 2021). For the wider study: Vaccine-arm donors were drawn from COV1001, a multicentre, randomized, double-blind, placebo-controlled phase I-IIa trial of Ad26.COV2.S in healthy adults. Investigators remained blinded to trial group allocation during experiments and outcome assessment. The specificity and breadth of SARS-CoV-2-reactive T cell receptors after Ad26.COV2.S vaccination were assessed by TCRbeta repertoire sequencing. Dosing of Ad26.COV2.S was intramuscular, at either 5x10^10 or 1x10^11 viral particles, delivered as one shot or as two shots spaced 56 days apart. The TCR-sequenced set comprised around 30 samples: around 20 Ad26.COV2.S vaccine recipients, 5 placebo recipients and 8 SARS-CoV-2 convalescent individuals. Trial participants were randomized into five groups of five, in which low-dose or high-dose Ad26.COV2.S was given once or twice, or placebo was given on both occasions. Results and caveats for the whole study, not just this receptor: The study was not powered for comparison of responses between vaccine doses or regimens. Non-spike TCR breadth was comparable between vaccine and placebo recipients, consistent with the vaccine containing only spike. After vaccination, spike-specific CD8+ and CD4+ T cell responses were reported to show substantial breadth. Higher spike-specific TCR breadth was observed in Ad26.COV2.S recipients than in placebo recipients (P = 0.0014). It was noted by the authors that total T cell responses may have been underestimated by the TCR breadth and depth analyses.

The sample's treatment or condition label is to be understood as: around 19 received Ad26.COV2.S at low or high dose, single or two shots; 5 received placebo; per-sample allocation not given. Repertoires of vaccine and placebo recipients were sequenced from samples collected on day 63 after the first injection. Cohort 1b enrolled about two dozen adults aged 18-55 years at a single site in Boston, USA, between 29 July and 7 August 2020. As a vaccine, Ad26.COV2.S was a replication-incompetent adenovirus type 26 vector that expressed a prefusion-stabilized SARS-CoV-2 spike protein derived from the original Wuhan strain. From cysteine to phenylalanine, the CDR3 is 16 amino acids long. Just the 48-base CDR3 DNA is kept, in frame starting at base 1. The germline V gene specifies KGHSH as CDR1 and LQKENI as CDR2. V has 0 bases trimmed and J has 2 bases trimmed; junction bases matching no gene number 6.

The immunoSEQ Assay was used to sequence TCRbeta CDR3 regions. After extraction, genomic DNA underwent amplification by bias-controlled multiplex PCR, followed by high-throughput sequencing. The authors' analysis ran thus. To quantify the absolute abundance of each unique TCRbeta CDR3 region, sequences were collapsed and filtered. T cell fraction was estimated by normalizing TCRbeta template counts to usable DNA, with usable DNA measured through amplification of reference genes found in all nucleated cells. Repertoire TCRs were annotated as SARS-CoV-2-specific when V gene, CDR3 amino acid sequence and J gene were exactly matched to a known reactive TCR set. The reference SARS-CoV-2 TCR set was obtained from MIRA and was filtered for enrichment in COVID-19-positive ImmuneCODE repertoires, whereby public or cross-reactive TCRs were removed. Using the MIRA antigens, annotated TCRs were further analysed by specific ORF or by position within an ORF. Depth was the summed frequency of annotated unique rearrangements, while breadth was defined as annotated unique rearrangements over total unique productive rearrangements. Two-sided Wilcoxon rank-sum tests were applied when comparing TCR breadth between groups. TCRdb provides this immuneACCESS table in a form limited to in-frame rearrangements. Some clones are lacking; in checked studies, under half of them reflect an unresolved V gene, and why the rest are absent is not known. That table gives V, J and clone size, and the DNA gave D and trimming. In this sample the table shows roughly 700,000 clones, 70% to 90% of which occur a single time. Of the sample, about 1.5% is held by the ten largest clones.

This clone appeared a single time. Its antigen target is currently unknown. No much larger clonotype is one base removed from it; base qualities were not supplied. Sample: peripheral blood, taken in a trial of Ad26.COV2.S vaccine versus placebo. The receptor was derived from a person between 18 and 59 years old who received the Ad26.COV2.S COVID-19 vaccine or a placebo. The V and J segments used are TRBV18 and TRBJ2-7; 8 bases in between match TRBD1. The CDR3 protein sequence reads: CASSPPGQGGAYEQYF. At the DNA level, the sequence is TGTGCCAGCTCACCACCTGGACAGGGAGGCGCCTACGAGCAGTACTTC.